The rows below give T cell receptor beta chains drawn from one sample of a study of spatial heterogeneity in lung cancer. TCRdb reprocessed the 5' RACE reads with MiXCR, giving one entry per CDR3 protein. The sample has about 2,900 distinct CDR3 sequences, roughly 18% seen once. Specimen: normal lung tissue next to the tumor, collected at surgery. These receptors were collected from a male donor with early-stage non-small cell lung cancer. The conserved cysteine and the conserved F or W are not part of the CDR3 here. Each record gives: clone size, D gene, V gene, J gene, CDR3 protein. The D gene is left open where the match is weak. Rows may omit the clone size; those that give it use once, few, many or a size class.

medium-sized,TRBD2,TRBV7-8,TRBJ2-7,ASSLAPGTSGISSYEQY
.,.,TRBV4-2,TRBJ2-2,ASSQVDTGELF
medium-sized,TRBD2,TRBV12-3/TRBV12-4,TRBJ2-7,ASSAGLAPEQY
medium-sized,TRBD2,TRBV7-2,TRBJ2-7,ASSFHGGGYEQY
medium-sized,TRBD1,TRBV12-3/TRBV12-4,TRBJ1-1,ASGWTGDAEAF
.,TRBD2,TRBV19,TRBJ2-1,ASSMQRPLSGRAVNEQF
once,.,TRBV13,TRBJ2-3,ASSRSTDTQY
medium-sized,TRBD1,TRBV28,TRBJ2-2,ASSWLQGPIGTGELF
medium-sized,.,TRBV7-8,TRBJ2-3,ASSLAIDGSTDTQY
medium-sized,.,TRBV19,TRBJ1-2,ASRPDGYYGYT
.,.,TRBV5-1,TRBJ2-2,ASSFTGLPGELF
medium-sized,TRBD2,TRBV20-1,TRBJ2-7,SARDVGRGDSYEQY
.,TRBD1,TRBV27,TRBJ1-2,ASSITGANYGYT
medium-sized,.,TRBV27,TRBJ2-3,ASSPLDPADTQY
medium-sized,TRBD1,TRBV5-5,TRBJ2-7,ASSLTTGGWYEQY
medium-sized,.,TRBV28,TRBJ2-3,ASSYGGDLTDTQY
medium-sized,TRBD2,TRBV20-1,TRBJ2-1,SARDLQSGGRFGEQF
large,TRBD1,TRBV27,TRBJ1-1,ASSLLQDRRGGTEAF
large,.,TRBV4-3,TRBJ1-6,ASSQVGDMGSPLH
.,.,TRBV6-6,TRBJ2-7,ASSFTFEWGSEQY
medium-sized,.,TRBV25-1,TRBJ2-3,ASSWDSPGADTQY
.,TRBD1,TRBV3-1,TRBJ1-5,ASSRTGGNQPQH
.,.,TRBV2,TRBJ2-4,ASSATGSGAKNIQY
medium-sized,.,TRBV7-3,TRBJ2-3,ASSSGVIGDTQY
medium-sized,.,TRBV5-6,TRBJ2-3,ASSGLVGPSTDTQY
medium-sized,.,TRBV30,TRBJ2-3,AWRRVTDTQY
.,TRBD1,TRBV7-2,TRBJ1-5,ASSPTGGNQPQH
large,TRBD1,TRBV7-7,TRBJ2-2,ASSLAAGTGATGELF
medium-sized,.,TRBV4-2,TRBJ2-3,ASSQVNPGRADTQY
.,TRBD1,TRBV5-4,TRBJ2-7,ASSRDRASYEQY
medium-sized,TRBD2,TRBV29-1,TRBJ2-2,SVGPGTRNTGELF
medium-sized,TRBD2,TRBV3-1,TRBJ2-3,ASSPGLAASTDTQY
medium-sized,.,TRBV15,TRBJ2-7,ATSSPEDYEQY
few,.,TRBV4-1,TRBJ2-5,ASSQDLETQY
.,TRBD2,TRBV20-1,TRBJ2-2,SARGGGLAVGELF
large,.,TRBV7-9,TRBJ1-1,ASSLEDRGRAF
.,.,TRBV10-1,TRBJ2-7,ASSPRYLGEQY
medium-sized,.,TRBV2,TRBJ2-5,ASSPRYQETQY
once,TRBD1,TRBV24-1,TRBJ2-3,ATDGQGGDTQY
medium-sized,.,TRBV4-1,TRBJ2-3,ASSLHPRDWFTDTQY
.,.,TRBV27,TRBJ1-1,ASSPSQGEAF
medium-sized,.,TRBV7-3,TRBJ2-6,ASSSDSGANVLT
medium-sized,.,TRBV14,TRBJ1-1,ASSPFGAVAMNTEAF
few,.,TRBV6-1,TRBJ1-1,ASTRGRSDTEAF
.,TRBD1,TRBV30,TRBJ2-7,AWNKQGAGSYEQY
medium-sized,.,TRBV29-1,TRBJ2-5,SAGVRAKETQY
few,.,TRBV6-6,TRBJ1-2,ASSWGAFGYGYT
few,.,TRBV20-1,TRBJ1-2,SARVREDYGYT
medium-sized,.,TRBV2,TRBJ1-4,ASSGGRTNEKLF
medium-sized,.,TRBV5-1,TRBJ2-5,ASSPVPGQETQY
medium-sized,.,TRBV20-1,TRBJ2-6,SARRGLSGANVLT
few,.,TRBV5-6,.,ASSGLVGPSTDTQH
medium-sized,.,TRBV7-6,TRBJ2-3,ASSLEVLAGTQY
.,.,TRBV4-2,TRBJ1-1,ASTSDRLEAF
medium-sized,TRBD2,TRBV24-1,TRBJ2-3,ATSSGLTDTQY
medium-sized,.,TRBV5-1,TRBJ2-7,ASSEDLLYEQY
medium-sized,TRBD1,TRBV5-1,TRBJ1-6,ASSLGGQAEGSPLH
medium-sized,TRBD2,TRBV4-1,TRBJ2-5,ASSQDGLAGVSVHEETQY
medium-sized,.,TRBV2,TRBJ2-5,ASTRRWGQETQY